This record looks at one T cell receptor beta chain sequence and its context. Its specificity is unknown. This specimen belongs to a study of cytomegalovirus exposure and HLA in healthy donors. The V gene lost 0 bases and the J gene lost 6 bases, with 15 bases spanning the gap. The CDR3 is made up of 15 amino acids. Germline CDR1 and CDR2: GTSNPN and SVGIG (reference sequence). Study-wide points: Follow-up analysis later connected one missense variant in DCLRE1C with trimming of TCR beta V- and J-genes. HLA restriction was apparent for most CMV-associated TCR beta chains in a later analysis. A list of approximately 160 TCR beta chains associated with cytomegalovirus was given. The authors excluded some V segments, including TRBV6-2 and TRBV6-3, as indistinguishable.

Use of 60 Vbeta and 13 Jbeta primers characterized the PCR. The protocol was immunoSEQ multiplex PCR, while the TCRdb copy is restricted to in-frame clones and leaves out a portion. The sample has around 160,000 clones, almost 80% seen once. V and J are TRBV30 and TRBJ2-4; D perhaps matches TRBD1 (6 bases). This TCR came from a man aged 18 to 30 in good health and CMV-seropositive. What was sequenced was PBMCs. The CDR3 loop is CAWSVRGAGANIQYF. CDR3 nucleotides: TGTGCCTGGAGTGTAAGGGGTGCAGGGGCAAACATTCAGTACTTC.